A single sample gave rise to the 24 T cell receptor beta chains below, sequenced in a study of OX40 agonist ivuxolimab in advanced cancers. Sequencing was performed with immunoSEQ multiplex PCR; in TCRdb, only in-frame clones are kept and a portion is missing. The top ten clones hold around 2.7% of a sample with some 50,000 clones, 80% to 90% of them seen once. The material sequenced was CD4+ or CD8+ T cells sorted from blood, taken in a trial of the OX40 agonist ivuxolimab. These receptors were collected from an adult with an advanced solid tumor such as melanoma, head and neck, liver or kidney cancer.

This sequence joins TRBV5-1 and TRBJ2-3; D tentatively fits TRBD1 or TRBD2 (5 bases each). V was shortened by 3 bases and J by 5 bases, with 7 bases between the two germline ends. There are 12 residues in the CDR3. Germline loops: CDR1 SGHRS, CDR2 YFSETQ. CDR3: CASSSRGDTQYF. The DNA for the CDR3 is TGCGCCAGCAGCTCGAGGGGAGATACGCAGTATTTT.

V gene TRBV7-8 combines with J gene TRBJ1-5; D not resolved. Between the trimmed V and J ends, which lost 4 bases and 0 bases, there was a span of 25 bases. CDR1 is SGHVS, CDR2 FQNEAQ, per germline. The CDR3 is made up of 20 amino acids. The CDR3 DNA reads TGTGCCAGCAGCTCAATTACGGGTTCGCTGACTTTTCATAGCAATCAGCCCCAGCATTTT. This translates into CASSSITGSLTFHSNQPQHF.

The DNA for the CDR3 is TGTGCCAGCAGCTTAGATGACAGGGCGAACACTGAAGCTTTCTTT. Translating it yields CASSLDDRANTEAFF. The J gene is TRBJ1-1, the V gene TRBV7-6; 7 nucleotides match TRBD1. With V trimmed by 1 base and J by 1 base, 3 bases remained unmatched. The CDR3 loop spans 15 amino acids. The V gene's germline CDR1 is SGHVS and CDR2 FNYEAQ. The full variable domain, in which reference TRBV7-6 and TRBJ1-1 provide the parts outside the CDR3, is GAGVSQSPRYKVTKRGQDVALRCDPISGHVSLYWYRQALGQGPEFLTYFNYEAQQDKSGLPNDRFSAERPEGSISTLTIQRTEQRDSAMYRCASSLDDRANTEAFFGQGTRLTVV.

This chain uses TRBV6-9 with TRBJ2-3; 8 bases map to TRBD1. There are 15 residues in the CDR3. The junction had 5 bases not matched to a gene; V was cut back by 4 bases and J by 2 bases. Germline CDR1 reads MNHGY; CDR2 reads SVAAGI. The CDR3 DNA is TGTGCCAGCAGTTTCGGGACAGGCAACACAGATACGCAGTATTTT. Its translation: CASSFGTGNTDTQYF.

J is TRBJ2-7 and V is TRBV23-1; D gene ambiguous. TRBV23-1 is an ORF for which the function is uncertain. Trimming removed 2 bases at V and 10 bases at J, with 6 bases between. This CDR3 is 10 amino acids long. The CDR3 loop reads CASSQLPQYF. For the CDR3, the DNA is TGCGCCAGCAGTCAACTCCCACAGTACTTC.

This clone has a handful of counts. V usage is TRBV11-2 and J usage is TRBJ1-6, with D perhaps matching TRBD1 (5 bases). Germline CDR1 reads SGHAT; CDR2 reads FQNNGV. The V end lost 3 bases, the J end lost 12 bases, and 15 bases lay between the germline ends. This CDR3 has 14 amino acids. The chain's CDR3 is CASSFGRVGGPLHF. In nucleotides, the CDR3 is TGTGCCAGCAGCTTTGGAAGGGTCGGGGGACCCCTCCACTTT. The entire variable domain, with the rest obtained from reference TRBV11-2 and TRBJ1-6, is as follows: EAGVAQSPRYKIIEKRQSVAFWCNPISGHATLYWYQQILGQGPKLLIQFQNNGVVDDSQLPKDRFSAERLKGVDSTLKIQPAKLEDSAVYLCASSFGRVGGPLHFGNGTRLTVT.

This clone is a singleton in its sample. V is TRBV21-1 and J is TRBJ2-7; the table's D call TRBD1 went unverified against the DNA. TRBV21-1 is a pseudogene. The CDR3 is 17 residues long. The CDR3 region is CASSTIPRDRDKYEQYF. The CDR3 DNA reads as TGTGCCAGCAGCACCATTCCCAGAGACAGGGATAAGTACGAGCAGTACTTC.

The V call is TRBV9, the J call TRBJ2-7, with D possibly TRBD1 on 5 matching bases. Germline CDR1 reads SGDLS; CDR2 reads YYNGEE. The CDR3 length is 15 residues. Trimming pared 0 bases from V and 0 bases from J, leaving 10 bases between. CDR3 coding DNA: TGTGCCAGCAGCGTAGGCAGGGCGAGCTCCTACGAGCAGTACTTC. This codes for CASSVGRASSYEQYF.

V is TRBV27 and J is TRBJ2-7, with D maybe TRBD1 (6 bases). V lost 3 bases to trimming and J lost 3 bases, with 9 bases between them. The CDR3 covers 13 residues. CDR1 MNHEY and CDR2 SMNVEV come from the germline V gene (reference sequence). This CDR3 reads CASSLTGSYEQYF. The CDR3 nucleotides read TGTGCCAGCAGTTTGACAGGTAGCTACGAGCAGTACTTC.

This clone was counted between two and nine times. The chain uses TRBV7-9 and TRBJ2-2; D is perhaps TRBD2 (5 bases). The CDR3 spans 13 residues. Between the trimmed V and J ends, which lost 6 bases and 7 bases, there was a span of 12 bases. Germline V gene data show CDR1 as SEHNR and CDR2 as FQNEAQ (reference sequence). This CDR3 reads CASRTNGNGELFF. CDR3 coding DNA: TGTGCCAGCAGGACCAACGGGAACGGGGAGCTGTTTTTT.

The V and J genes are TRBV4-2 and TRBJ1-1; D is unresolved. The CDR3 has 19 residues. With 0 bases removed from V and 0 bases from J, the gap between germline ends came to 20 bases. CDR1 is LGHNA and CDR2 is YNFKEQ in the germline V gene. The CDR3 reads CASSQDGWARASLNTEAFF. In DNA, the CDR3 is TGTGCCAGCAGCCAAGATGGATGGGCCCGAGCCTCCTTGAACACTGAAGCTTTCTTT.

The chain joins TRBV7-3 to TRBJ2-1; TRBD2 might be the D (7 bases). Germline lookup yields CDR1 SGHTA and CDR2 FQGTGA. The CDR3 consists of 14 residues. The V gene lost 8 bases and the J gene lost 7 bases, with 18 bases spanning the gap. The CDR3 reads CASWKGGVSNEQFF. In nucleotides, the CDR3 is TGTGCCAGCTGGAAGGGGGGGGTAAGTAATGAGCAGTTCTTC.

The chain recombines TRBV6-5 with TRBJ2-7; D is uncertain. Germline CDR1 MNHEY, CDR2 SVGAGI. V was clipped by 5 bases and J by 0 bases, with 8 bases between them. This CDR3 is built from 13 residues. CDR3 loop: CASSEPSSYEQYF. Written as DNA, the CDR3 is TGTGCCAGCAGTGAACCCAGCTCCTACGAGCAGTACTTC.

The V gene is TRBV18, the J gene TRBJ1-1; no reliable D call. The CDR3 loop spans 13 amino acids. Germline V lookup: CDR1 KGHSH, CDR2 LQKENI. V lost 5 bases to trimming and J lost 1 base, with 8 bases between them. CDR3 region: CASSKKENTEAFF. The CDR3 nucleotides are TGTGCCAGCTCAAAAAAAGAGAACACTGAAGCTTTCTTT.

J is TRBJ2-3 and V is TRBV5-1; D not certain. CDR3 length: 14 residues. CDR1 and CDR2 (germline): SGHRS, YFSETQ. Trimming stripped 0 bases from V and 2 bases from J, with 7 bases between. The CDR3 loop reads CASSLATNTDTQYF. For the CDR3, the DNA is TGCGCCAGCAGCTTGGCTACTAACACAGATACGCAGTATTTT.

V usage is TRBV9 and J usage is TRBJ2-7; 8 bases are a match to TRBD1. Losses at the gene ends were 2 bases for V and 4 bases for J; bases not matched to a gene: 8. This CDR3 is built from 15 residues. The germline V gene encodes CDR1 SGDLS and CDR2 YYNGEE. The CDR3 reads CASSVLGDRTYEQYF. The CDR3 DNA reads as TGTGCCAGCAGCGTCCTCGGGGACAGGACGTACGAGCAGTACTTC.

The V call is TRBV11-3, the J call TRBJ2-3; 9 positions agree with TRBD1. Germline lookup yields CDR1 SGHNT and CDR2 YENEEA. J gave up 3 bases and V 5 bases, and 6 bases lay outside the gene matches. CDR3 length: 15 amino acids. The CDR3, as DNA: TGTGCCAGCAGCGGTGGGACAGGGTTTACAGATACGCAGTATTTT. Translating it yields CASSGGTGFTDTQYF.

This rearrangement joins TRBV10-3 to TRBJ1-1; 10 bases line up with TRBD1. This CDR3 spans 14 amino acids. V was pared by 5 bases and J by 5 bases, with 5 bases of the junction left unmatched. Germline CDR1 reads ENHRY; CDR2 reads SYGVKD. The CDR3 spells CAISRGQGETEAFF. CDR3 sequence (DNA): TGTGCCATCAGTAGAGGACAGGGGGAAACTGAAGCTTTCTTT.

The chain joins TRBV2 to TRBJ2-7; 10 positions match TRBD1. V was clipped by 3 bases and J by 5 bases; unmatched bases: 13. Germline V gene lookup returns CDR1 SNHLY and CDR2 FYNNEI. This CDR3 spans 17 amino acids. DNA for the CDR3: TGTGCCAGCAGTGATTTAAAGCGGGACAGGGGACCCCACGAGCAGTACTTC. Protein: CASSDLKRDRGPHEQYF.

This clone was found once. The J gene is TRBJ1-5, the V gene TRBV2, with D tentatively TRBD1 (6 bases). The V end was cut by 2 bases, the J end by 7 bases, with 18 bases between. Germline V CDR1 and CDR2: SNHLY, FYNNEI. The CDR3 runs 16 residues. This CDR3 is CASSERSRGAKQPQHF. CDR3 DNA: TGTGCCAGCAGTGAAAGGAGTCGGGGGGCGAAGCAGCCCCAGCATTTT.

In this sample, this clone turned up once. The chain combines TRBV5-6 with TRBJ1-4, with D maybe TRBD1 (6 bases). Germline assignment: CDR1 SGHDT and CDR2 YYEEEE. Trimming removed 5 bases at V and 10 bases at J, with 18 bases between. The CDR3 spans 14 residues. In nucleotides, the CDR3 is TGTGCCAGCAGTTTTTCCGGGACAAGGTCAAAACTGTTTTTT. It specifies CASSFSGTRSKLFF.

This chain uses TRBV6-5 with TRBJ2-7, with 8 bases identical to TRBD2. CDR3 size: 15 residues. The J segment lost 4 bases and the V segment lost 5 bases, leaving 10 bases of the junction unmatched. The germline V gene encodes CDR1 MNHEY and CDR2 SVGAGI. CDR3 nucleotide sequence: TGTGCCAGCAGTACGGGGGGGACGGACCTTTACGAGCAGTACTTC. This gives the protein CASSTGGTDLYEQYF.

V usage is TRBV7-2 and J usage is TRBJ2-3; 8 nucleotides align to TRBD2. The length of the CDR3 is 16 residues. With V trimmed by 3 bases and J by 1 base, 6 bases remained unmatched. The germline V gene encodes CDR1 SGHTA and CDR2 FQGNSA. CDR3: CASSFLSGGRTDTQYF. Written as DNA, the CDR3 is TGTGCCAGCAGCTTCCTAAGCGGGGGTCGCACAGATACGCAGTATTTT.

Comment on this clone: An end of the junction does not agree with germline; a read error may underlie this. The rearrangement joins TRBV5-1 to TRBJ2-3, with 12 positions matching TRBD2. Germline V gene lookup returns CDR1 SGHRS and CDR2 YFSETQ. CDR3 length: 14 amino acids. CDR3 nucleotide sequence: TGCGCCAGCAGCTTGGGACTAGCGGGAGATGCGCAGTATTTT. It encodes CASSLGLAGDAQYF.